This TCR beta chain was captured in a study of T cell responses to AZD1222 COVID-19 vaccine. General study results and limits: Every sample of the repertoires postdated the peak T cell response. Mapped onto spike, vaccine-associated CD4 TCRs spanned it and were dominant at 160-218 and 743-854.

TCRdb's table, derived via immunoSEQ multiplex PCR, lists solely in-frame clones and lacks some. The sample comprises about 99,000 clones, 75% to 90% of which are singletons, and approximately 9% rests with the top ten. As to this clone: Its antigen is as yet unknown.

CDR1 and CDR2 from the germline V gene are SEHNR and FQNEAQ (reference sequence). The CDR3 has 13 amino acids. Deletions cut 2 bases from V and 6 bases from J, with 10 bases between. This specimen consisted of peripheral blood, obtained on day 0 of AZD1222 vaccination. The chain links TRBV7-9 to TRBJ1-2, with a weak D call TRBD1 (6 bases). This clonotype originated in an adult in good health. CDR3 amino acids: CASSLRQDNGYTF. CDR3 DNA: TGTGCCAGCAGCTTAAGACAGGACAATGGCTACACCTTC.